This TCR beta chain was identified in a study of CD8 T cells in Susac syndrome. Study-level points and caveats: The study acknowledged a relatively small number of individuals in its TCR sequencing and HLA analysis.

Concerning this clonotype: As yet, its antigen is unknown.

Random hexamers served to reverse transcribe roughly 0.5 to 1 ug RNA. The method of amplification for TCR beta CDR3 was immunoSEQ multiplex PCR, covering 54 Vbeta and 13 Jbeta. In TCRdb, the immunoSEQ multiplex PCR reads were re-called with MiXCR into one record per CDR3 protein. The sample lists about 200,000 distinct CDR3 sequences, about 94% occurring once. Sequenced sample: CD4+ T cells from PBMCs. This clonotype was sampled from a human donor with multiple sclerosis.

Written as DNA, the CDR3 is TGTGCCTGGAGTGAACAGGTCTATGGCTACACCTTC. Translation gives CAWSEQVYGYTF. V gene TRBV30 combines with J gene TRBJ1-2; the D gene is possibly TRBD1 (5 bases). Germline CDR1 is GTSNPN and CDR2 is SVGIG (reference sequence). Deletions cut 1 base from V and 4 bases from J, with 7 bases between. This CDR3 comprises 12 residues.